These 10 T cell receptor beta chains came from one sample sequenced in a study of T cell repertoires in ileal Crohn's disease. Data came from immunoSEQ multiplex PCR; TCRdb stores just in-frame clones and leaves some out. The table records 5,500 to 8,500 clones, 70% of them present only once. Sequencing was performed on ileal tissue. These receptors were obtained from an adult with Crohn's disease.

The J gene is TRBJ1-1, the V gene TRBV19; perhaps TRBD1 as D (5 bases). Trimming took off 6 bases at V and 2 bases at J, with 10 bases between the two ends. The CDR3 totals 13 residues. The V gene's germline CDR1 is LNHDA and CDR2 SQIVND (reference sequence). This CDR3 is CASSRWGNTEAFF. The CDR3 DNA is TGTGCCAGTAGCCGTTGGGGCAACACTGAAGCTTTCTTT.

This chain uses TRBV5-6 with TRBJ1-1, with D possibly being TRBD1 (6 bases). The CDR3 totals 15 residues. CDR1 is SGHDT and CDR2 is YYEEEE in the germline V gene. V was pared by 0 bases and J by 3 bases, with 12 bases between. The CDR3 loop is CASSLGGQGYTEAFF. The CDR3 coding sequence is TGTGCCAGCAGCTTGGGGGGGCAGGGTTACACTGAAGCTTTCTTT.

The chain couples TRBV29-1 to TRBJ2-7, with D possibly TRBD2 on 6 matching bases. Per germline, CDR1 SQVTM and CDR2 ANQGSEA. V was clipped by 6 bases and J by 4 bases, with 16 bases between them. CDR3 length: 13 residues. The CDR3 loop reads CSVEVEGTYEQYF. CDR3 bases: TGCAGCGTGGAGGTGGAGGGGACGTACGAGCAGTACTTC.

The CDR3 reads CAWSPVLRGEAFF. The CDR3 DNA is TGTGCCTGGAGTCCGGTTCTTAGAGGGGAAGCTTTCTTT. The rearrangement joins TRBV30 to TRBJ1-1; D call uncertain. Germline CDR1 reads GTSNPN; CDR2 reads SVGIG (reference sequence). Trimming left V 2 bases short and J 8 bases short, with 15 bases between. The CDR3 sequence is 13 residues long.

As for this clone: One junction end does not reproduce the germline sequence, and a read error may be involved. This CDR3 is CASSPTDFGNTEAFF. CDR3 nucleotides: TGTGCTAGCAGCCCGACAGATTTCGGGAACACTGAAGCTTTCTTT. The V gene is TRBV7-7, the J gene TRBJ1-1; the D gene is possibly TRBD1 (5 bases). Germline V lookup: CDR1 SSHAT, CDR2 FNYEAQ (reference sequence). The CDR3 is 15 residues long. Using reference TRBV7-7 and TRBJ1-1 for the parts outside the CDR3, the full variable domain is GAGVSQSPRYKVTKRGQDVTLRCDPISSHATLYWYQQALGQGPEFLTYFNYEAQPDKSGLPSDRFSAERPEGSISTLTIQRTEQRDSAMYRCASSPTDFGNTEAFFGQGTRLTVV.

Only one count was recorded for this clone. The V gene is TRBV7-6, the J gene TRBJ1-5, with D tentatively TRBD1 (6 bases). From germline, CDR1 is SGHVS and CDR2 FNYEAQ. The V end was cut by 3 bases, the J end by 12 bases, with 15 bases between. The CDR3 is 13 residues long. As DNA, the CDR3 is TGTGCCAGCAGCTTGCATATGGACAGTCTCCAGCATTTT. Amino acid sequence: CASSLHMDSLQHF.

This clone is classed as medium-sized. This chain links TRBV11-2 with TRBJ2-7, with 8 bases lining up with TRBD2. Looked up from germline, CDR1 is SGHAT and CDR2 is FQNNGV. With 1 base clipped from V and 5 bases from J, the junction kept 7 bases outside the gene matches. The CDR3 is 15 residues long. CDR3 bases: TGTGCCAGCAGCTTAGCGGACGGGGGGGCGGACGAGCAGTACTTC. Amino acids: CASSLADGGADEQYF.

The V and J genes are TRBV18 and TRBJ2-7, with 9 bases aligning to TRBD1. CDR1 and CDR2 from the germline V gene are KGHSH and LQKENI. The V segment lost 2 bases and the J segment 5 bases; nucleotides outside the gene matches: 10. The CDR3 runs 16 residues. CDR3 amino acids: CASSPAIRDREDEQYF. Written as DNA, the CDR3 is TGTGCCAGCTCACCAGCGATCCGGGACAGGGAAGACGAGCAGTACTTC.

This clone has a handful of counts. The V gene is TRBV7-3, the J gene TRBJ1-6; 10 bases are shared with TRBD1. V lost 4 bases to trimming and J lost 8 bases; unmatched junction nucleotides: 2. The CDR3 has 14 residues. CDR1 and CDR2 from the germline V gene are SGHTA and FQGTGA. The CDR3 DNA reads TGTGCCAGCAGCTCGACAGGGGGCGATTCACCCCTCCACTTT. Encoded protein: CASSSTGGDSPLHF.

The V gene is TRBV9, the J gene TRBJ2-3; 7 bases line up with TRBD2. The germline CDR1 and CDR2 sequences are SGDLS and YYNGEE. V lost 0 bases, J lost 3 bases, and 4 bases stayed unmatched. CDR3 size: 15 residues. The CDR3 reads CASSVGLSGTDTQYF. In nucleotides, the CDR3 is TGTGCCAGCAGCGTAGGGCTTAGCGGGACAGATACGCAGTATTTT.